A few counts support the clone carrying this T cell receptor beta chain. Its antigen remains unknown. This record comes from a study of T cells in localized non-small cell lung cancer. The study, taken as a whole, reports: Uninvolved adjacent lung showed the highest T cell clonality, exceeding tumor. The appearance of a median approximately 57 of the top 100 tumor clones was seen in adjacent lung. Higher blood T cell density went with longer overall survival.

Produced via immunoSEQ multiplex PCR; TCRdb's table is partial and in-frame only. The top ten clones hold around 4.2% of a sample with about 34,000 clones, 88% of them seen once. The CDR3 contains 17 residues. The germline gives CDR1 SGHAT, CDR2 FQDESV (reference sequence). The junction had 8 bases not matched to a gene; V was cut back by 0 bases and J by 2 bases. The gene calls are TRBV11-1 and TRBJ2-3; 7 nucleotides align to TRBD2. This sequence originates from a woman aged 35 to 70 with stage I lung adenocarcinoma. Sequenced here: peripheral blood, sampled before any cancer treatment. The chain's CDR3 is CASSLALPGGTTDTQYF. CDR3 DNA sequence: TGTGCCAGCAGCTTAGCGCTTCCGGGGGGTACCACAGATACGCAGTATTTT.